One sample yielded the 26 T cell receptor beta chains listed below, sequenced in a study of human T cells and chemical hapten exposure (TCRdb year 2021). Libraries were prepared through RACE. Reads for this sample came from a NextSeq 500. TCRdb passed the public sequencing reads through fastp at Q25 and MiXCR, retaining productive beta sequences. Under each unique CDR3 protein, matching rows form one entry showing the most common genes and DNA. Within this sample are fewer than 300,000 distinct CDR3 sequences, with roughly 8% of them counted one time only. The ten biggest clones cover around 1.2% of the sample. Read against the paper, the sample's time point label means: pre-sensitization, week 0. The treatment or condition label corresponds to: therapeutic diphenylcyclopropenone sensitization with weekly scalp DPC. Sequences were derived from whole blood, sampled in connection with sensitization to the hapten diphenylcyclopropenone (DPC). These receptors came from a man between 18 and 35 years old with alopecia areata. Some clones in this sample may be carry-over from other donors' samples.

This clonotype was seen repeatedly, ten times or more. The rearrangement uses TRBV10-3 and TRBJ1-1; 8 positions agree with TRBD1. The CDR3 runs to 14 residues. CDR1 and CDR2 (germline): ENHRY, SYGVKD. Germline trimming cut 2 bases from V and 4 bases from J; bases unmatched to any gene: 3. The DNA for the CDR3 is TGTGCCATCAGTGAGGACAGGGGAGCCACTGAAGCTTTCTTT. Translated, it gives CAISEDRGATEAFF.

This clonotype was recorded a few times. The chain is built from TRBV27 and TRBJ2-1; the match to TRBD1 covers 7 bases. The CDR3 is 15 amino acids. The germline gives CDR1 MNHEY, CDR2 SMNVEV (reference sequence). Trimming took 0 bases from V and 9 from J; bases not matched to a gene: 8. This CDR3 is CASSLSGGTALEQFF. As DNA, the CDR3 is TGTGCCAGCAGTTTATCAGGGGGCACTGCTCTTGAGCAGTTCTTC.

This clonotype was counted a few times. The rearrangement uses TRBV19 and TRBJ2-3; D is uncertain. The CDR3 has 14 amino acids. Germline CDR1 reads LNHDA; CDR2 reads SQIVND (reference sequence). Trimming left V 5 bases short and J 0 bases short, with 9 bases between. The CDR3 DNA reads as TGTGCCAGTAGTTCTGCAAGAAGCACAGATACGCAGTATTTT. Translating it yields CASSSARSTDTQYF.

This clonotype was counted many times. The chain carries TRBV6-5 and TRBJ2-3; D not resolved. CDR1 and CDR2 from the germline V gene are MNHEY and SVGAGI. This CDR3 region has 12 residues. Trimming left V 5 bases short and J 1 base short, with 4 bases between. The CDR3 DNA reads TGTGCCAGCAGTCGAGGCACAGATACGCAGTATTTT. As protein: CASSRGTDTQYF.

The table lists this clonotype with a few counts. V is TRBV29-1 and J is TRBJ1-2, with TRBD1 matching over 7 bases. The CDR3 is 14 residues long. The V gene's germline CDR1 is SQVTM and CDR2 ANQGSEA. The V segment lost 2 bases and the J segment 5 bases; nucleotides outside the gene matches: 8. The CDR3 DNA sequence: TGCAGCGTTGAAAGACAGGGCTTGGGGTATGGCTACACCTTC. Translation gives CSVERQGLGYGYTF.

The V call is TRBV20-1, the J call TRBJ1-3, with a tentative D call TRBD1 (5 bases). V was cut by 3 bases and J by 2 bases, with 8 bases left in between. The CDR3 extends over 13 amino acids. Germline CDR1 is DFQATT and CDR2 is SNEGSKA (reference sequence). CDR3 residues: CSASRDAGNTIYF. The DNA of the CDR3 is TGCAGTGCTAGCAGGGACGCTGGAAACACCATATATTTT.

This clonotype was seen a handful of times. The rearrangement joins TRBV29-1 to TRBJ2-7, with D uncertain. Trimming took 5 bases from V and 6 from J, leaving 23 bases between them. This CDR3 spans 15 amino acids. Germline lookup yields CDR1 SQVTM and CDR2 ANQGSEA. The CDR3: CSVSTSLTRTPEQYF. DNA of the CDR3: TGCAGCGTTTCTACTTCCCTCACCAGGACCCCCGAGCAGTACTTC.

This clonotype was detected ten times or more. V is TRBV29-1 and J is TRBJ2-1, with no clear D. V was shortened by 2 bases and J by 9 bases, with 14 bases between the two germline ends. This CDR3 contains 13 residues. Germline assignment: CDR1 SQVTM and CDR2 ANQGSEA. In DNA form, the CDR3 reads TGCAGCGTTGAACGGACCCTCGGTGGTGAGCAGTTCTTC. Protein: CSVERTLGGEQFF.

This clonotype has just a few counts. The genes are TRBV25-1 and TRBJ1-4; D remains ambiguous. Trimming left V 4 bases short and J 4 bases short, with 10 bases between. CDR1 is MGHDK and CDR2 is SYGVNS in the germline V gene. The CDR3 is 14 amino acids. CDR3 coding DNA: TGTGCCAGCAGTGTCCAAGGTCATAATGAAAAACTGTTTTTT. It codes for CASSVQGHNEKLFF.

This clonotype was counted many times. The V call is TRBV4-1, the J call TRBJ1-5; D unresolved. V lost 1 base and J 3 bases, leaving 10 bases between the germline ends. Germline V gene lookup returns CDR1 MGHRA and CDR2 YSYEKL. The CDR3 length is 15 residues. The CDR3 DNA follows: TGCGCCAGCAGCCAAGCCCCGTCTATCAATCAGCCCCAGCATTTT. Amino acids: CASSQAPSINQPQHF.

This clonotype was observed a handful of times. The J gene is TRBJ2-7, the V gene TRBV11-1, with no clear D. Germline V CDR1 and CDR2: SGHAT, FQDESV (reference sequence). V lost 2 bases and J lost 3, with 8 bases in between. The CDR3 has 13 residues. The CDR3, as DNA: TGTGCCAGCAGCTTATCAACGGACTACGAGCAGTACGTC. Its translation is CASSLSTDYEQYV.

V and J are TRBV5-6 and TRBJ1-1; a weak D match, TRBD1 (5 bases). Trimming left V 7 bases short and J 3 bases short, with 10 bases between. CDR3 length: 12 residues. Germline V gene lookup returns CDR1 SGHDT and CDR2 YYEEEE. CDR3 sequence reads: CASLGDYTEAFF. The CDR3 DNA reads TGTGCCAGCTTAGGGGACTACACTGAAGCTTTCTTT.

This clonotype was counted between two and nine times. The chain is built from TRBV11-2 and TRBJ2-4; TRBD2 might be the D (5 bases). Germline CDR1 SGHAT, CDR2 FQNNGV. This CDR3 has 12 residues. Between the trimmed V and J ends, which lost 5 bases and 8 bases, there was a span of 10 bases. CDR3 protein: CASSHSRDIQYF. In DNA, the CDR3 is TGTGCCAGCAGCCATTCGCGGGACATTCAGTACTTC.

This clonotype was recorded a few times. The gene calls are TRBV20-1 and TRBJ1-5; D gene ambiguous. The germline CDR1 and CDR2 sequences are DFQATT and SNEGSKA (reference sequence). The CDR3 contains 15 residues. Trimming left V 1 base short and J 1 base short, with 11 bases between. The DNA for the CDR3 is TGCAGTGCTAGAGCAAGGTTAATGAGCAATCAGCCCCAGCATTTT. Protein sequence: CSARARLMSNQPQHF.

In this sample, this clonotype turned up a few times. CDR3 nucleotides: TGTGCCAGCAGCGTCACAGGTGCGGAAGATACGCAGTATTTT. Translating gives CASSVTGAEDTQYF. The chain joins TRBV9 to TRBJ2-3; TRBD1 is a possible D gene (5 bases). Germline values: CDR1 SGDLS, CDR2 YYNGEE. Deletions cut 2 bases from V and 5 bases from J, with 12 bases between. The CDR3 consists of 14 residues.

A few counts support this clonotype. The chain links TRBV7-2 to TRBJ1-2; the match to TRBD1 covers 7 bases. With 1 base clipped from V and 2 bases from J, the junction kept 7 bases outside the gene matches. CDR1 and CDR2 (germline): SGHTA, FQGNSA. The CDR3 runs to 16 residues. CDR3 nucleotides: TGTGCCAGCAGCTTAGTTCCAGGGACAGCGAACTATGGCTACACCTTC. This gives the protein CASSLVPGTANYGYTF.

This clonotype was seen a handful of times. This sequence joins TRBV6-5 and TRBJ2-3; 11 bases match TRBD2. Trimming removed 5 bases from V and 2 bases from J; junction bases left unmatched: 6. From germline, CDR1 is MNHEY and CDR2 SVGAGI. The CDR3 runs to 16 residues. This CDR3 reads CASSLSSGGITDTQYF. Written as DNA, the CDR3 is TGTGCCAGCAGTCTGTCTAGCGGGGGGATCACAGATACGCAGTATTTT.

This clonotype has at least ten counts. The V gene is TRBV5-1, the J gene TRBJ2-3, with unresolved D. With 0 bases removed from V and 0 bases from J, the gap between germline ends came to 5 bases. This CDR3 contains 14 residues. Germline CDR1 SGHRS, CDR2 YFSETQ. The CDR3 protein is CASSLALSTDTQYF. DNA of the CDR3: TGCGCCAGCAGCTTGGCCCTCAGCACAGATACGCAGTATTTT.

The sample holds a few counts of this clonotype. The rearrangement uses TRBV7-2 and TRBJ2-7; TRBD2 agrees at 8 bases. CDR3 length: 15 residues. Germline CDR1 is SGHTA and CDR2 is FQGNSA. V was clipped by 1 base and J by 3 bases; unmatched bases: 5. The CDR3 nucleotides are TGTGCCAGCAGCTTAGTTAGCGGGGATTTCTACGAGCAGTACGTC. It yields the protein CASSLVSGDFYEQYV.

This clonotype was seen at least ten times. V is TRBV12-3 or TRBV12-4 and J is TRBJ1-1, with D hard to call. The CDR3 is 15 residues long. Trimming pared 3 bases from V and 1 base from J, leaving 12 bases between. The CDR3 bases are TGTGCCAGCAGTTTCGGAATGATCAAGAACACTGAAGCTTTCTTT. Translation: CASSFGMIKNTEAFF.

This clonotype was detected ten times or more. The CDR3 nucleotides are TGTGCCAGCAGTTTACGCGGATCCGATCAGCCCCAGCATTTT. Protein: CASSLRGSDQPQHF. The V gene is TRBV27, the J gene TRBJ1-5; no definite D call. Looked up from germline, CDR1 is MNHEY and CDR2 is SMNVEV (reference sequence). This CDR3 region has 14 residues. V was cut by 2 bases and J by 5 bases, with 10 bases left in between.

This clonotype showed up many times. The gene calls are TRBV12-5 and TRBJ2-1, with 12 bases identical to TRBD2. CDR1 is LGHNT, CDR2 FRNRAP, per germline. Trimming removed 1 base from V and 3 bases from J; junction bases left unmatched: 7. The CDR3 runs to 18 residues. CDR3 region: CASGLGTRTSGNYNEQFF. The CDR3 DNA is TGTGCTAGTGGTTTGGGAACCCGGACTAGCGGGAACTACAATGAGCAGTTCTTC.

This clonotype showed up many times. J is TRBJ1-5 and V is TRBV27, with 7 nucleotides matching TRBD1. The germline V gene has CDR1 MNHEY and CDR2 SMNVEV (reference sequence). CDR3 length: 13 residues. The V segment lost 3 bases and the J segment 11 bases; nucleotides outside the gene matches: 7. The CDR3 DNA sequence: TGTGCCAGCAGTTTTTACAGGGGTCAAGCCCAGCATTTT. Its protein product is CASSFYRGQAQHF.

The chain recombines TRBV3-1 with TRBJ1-6; tentative D call: TRBD1 (5 bases). V was trimmed by 4 bases and J by 9 bases, leaving 28 bases between them. The CDR3 spans 19 residues. Germline V gives CDR1 LGHDT, CDR2 YNNKEL (reference sequence). In DNA, the CDR3 is TGTGCCAGCAGCCGAGATACGGGTACACACAGGTCGCGTTCTTCACCCCTCCACTTT. Translating it yields CASSRDTGTHRSRSSPLHF. The full variable domain, completed using reference TRBV3-1 and TRBJ1-6, is DTAVSQTPKYLVTQMGNDKSIKCEQNLGHDTMYWYKQDSKKFLKIMFSYNNKELIINETVPNRFSPKSPDKAHLNLHINSLELGDSAVYFCASSRDTGTHRSRSSPLHFGNGTRLTVT.

The chain links TRBV11-2 to TRBJ2-7, with TRBD1 identical over 9 bases. The length of the CDR3 is 14 residues. V lost 8 bases, J lost 5 bases, and 10 bases stayed unmatched. From germline, CDR1 is SGHAT and CDR2 FQNNGV. The chain's CDR3 is CASRTPGTGNEQYF. CDR3 in DNA: TGTGCCAGCCGGACCCCCGGGACAGGGAACGAGCAGTACTTC.

The chain combines TRBV2 with TRBJ2-3, with 7 bases lining up with TRBD2. The germline V gene encodes CDR1 SNHLY and CDR2 FYNNEI. The CDR3 runs to 12 residues. The trim removed 5 bases at V and 7 bases at J, leaving 3 bases unmatched. The DNA for the CDR3 is TGTGCCAGCAGTCCGGGGGGTAATACGCAGTATTTT. Its translation: CASSPGGNTQYF.